This T cell receptor (beta chain) emerged from a study of cytomegalovirus exposure and HLA in healthy donors (TCRdb year 2017). For the wider study: In an earlier analysis of under 600 of the donors, roughly 300 Gb of sequence data and 90 million to 120 million unique TCR beta sequences from 150 million to 200 million T cells were reported. An early release that covered about 600 HLA-typed donors contained approximately 300 gigabases of sequencing data and about 93 million unique TCR sequences. Among the roughly 410 genotyped donors, approximately 82% belonged to the genetic ancestry cluster associated with self-reported Caucasian donors. The study aimed to test whether signatures of past pathogen exposure could be identified by cataloging public T cell receptors. The study profiled the T cell repertoires of 500 to 800 subjects by immunosequencing and related them to cytomegalovirus serostatus. Besides the first cohort of about 730 subjects, a separate validation cohort made up of 120 different subjects was used. To predict cytomegalovirus infection status, the study brought together high-throughput TCR immunosequencing, statistical association of individual TCRs with disease status, and machine learning. In a later analysis, previously published TCR beta repertoires from about 670 donors were re-analyzed and high-resolution HLA genotyping was added so that TCR occurrence patterns could be studied. Rather than using new phenotypic data, the later analysis identified candidate immune exposures from TCR beta sequences and from how often those sequences occurred across donors. An earlier analysis of approximately 640 of the donors applied high-throughput TCR beta sequencing to assess whether each TCR beta V gene segment acted as functional or pseudogenic. Donor age, sex, ethnicity and CMV serostatus were collected together with the repertoire data. A later genetic analysis took genome-wide SNP genotypes for about three fifths of the 666 donors and used that subset as a discovery cohort. All discovery cohort repertoires had been generated on a single sequencing platform. HLA typing covered class I and class II loci at four-digit resolution. Typing coverage differed by locus: A, B, C, DRB1 and DQB1 were typed in roughly 620-630 donors, DQA1 in about 500, DPA1 in approximately 600, and DPB1 in around 490. Because of strong linkage in the cohort, four or five DR-DQ haplotypes were treated as single units for association and clustering. On average, about 200,000 unique TCR beta nucleotide sequences were sequenced per donor among a few hundred genotyped donors of the cohort, with roughly 18% of those sequences being non-productive. Points the paper makes about the study in general: At a false discovery rate of 0.05, a later analysis linked some 17,000 TCR beta sequences to specific HLA alleles. In an earlier analysis of 500 to 650 of the donors, most TCR beta V segments appeared in productive rearrangements about 87% or about 30% of the time, broadly matching IMGT annotations. Some IMGT-functional V segments, including TRBV6-2 and TRBV6-3, could not be told apart with the 87-base-pair reads, so those segments were excluded. A later genetic analysis associated a missense DCLRE1C variant with V-gene and J-gene trimming of TCR beta chains, and an independent cohort replicated the association. A cluster of highly shared sequence variants was judged likely to be a technical artifact of the sequencing pipeline. In vitro tests confirmed that a few of the cytomegalovirus-associated TCR beta chains recognize cytomegalovirus antigens. The cohort was sequenced for TCR beta chains only, and without alpha or paired-chain data the features that could be detected were limited. The authors suggested that the approach could potentially be extended to other disease states and immunological phenotypes. The study listed 164 TCR beta chains as associated with cytomegalovirus. A later analysis found that HLA-associated TCR beta chains were more clonally expanded and had lower generation probabilities than equally common non-associated chains. Most TCR sequences were seen in very few donors, while some public TCRs were found in many individuals. Cytomegalovirus status was reported to be diagnosed by the classifier with high specificity and sensitivity in both the original and validation cohorts. Roughly uniform sequencing depth across donors was assumed in presence/absence analyses, although this assumption may not hold. Linkage disequilibrium might explain the correlated functional status among segregating V segments, but an unknown experimental factor could not be excluded. A further reported finding was that TCR beta sequences accurately predicted the HLA-A and HLA-B alleles for most subjects in the first cohort. In a later analysis, several top co-occurrence clusters were reported to appear linked to parvovirus B19, influenza, CMV and Epstein-Barr virus. Because counts were too low, approximately 15 rarely observed V segments, including chromosome 9 orphons, were excluded from the earlier analysis of under 650 of the donors. According to a later analysis, TCR association rates differed among HLA loci, with DRB1 alleles showing the most associated TCRs and HLA-C alleles showing the fewest. In a later analysis, most CMV-associated TCR beta chains were found to appear HLA-restricted, with HLA associations seemingly driven largely by CMV exposure. Compared with the roughly 700-donor mean, donors in an Asian-associated ancestry cluster had fewer N-insertions in productive TCRs, according to a later genetic analysis. When HLA alleles, especially DR and DQ, strongly co-occurred, attributing TCR associations to individual alleles was difficult. CMV serostatus was the only immune exposure information available for the cohort. Because HLA typing was unavailable for some donors at each locus, only the typed subset was used in association tests.

The library was generated by the immunoSEQ multiplex PCR assay. For the multiplex PCR, a mixture combining 60 forward primers for TCR Vbeta segments and 13 reverse primers for TCR Jbeta segments was used. The CDR3 region of rearranged TCR beta genes was amplified from genomic DNA by a multiplex PCR assay. Amplified TCR beta libraries were sequenced as 87-base-pair reads on the Illumina HiSeq System. The study's own analysis went as follows. In a later analysis, roughly 80 million unique TCR beta chains were counted across the roughly 670 repertoires, and roughly 9.9 million of these chains were shared by at least two donors. Raw reads were error-corrected and collapsed into unique sequences with a nearest-neighbor algorithm that merged closely related sequences to remove PCR and sequencing errors. V, D and J gene segments were assigned by aligning CDR3 sequences to IMGT reference sequences. Each retained sequence needed at least a six-nucleotide match to both a V gene segment and a J gene segment. A rearrangement was called productive if the CDR3 had no stop codons and remained in frame with V and J, and every other rearrangement was called non-productive. CDR3 was defined by IMGT convention, running from the second conserved V-encoded cysteine to the conserved J-encoded phenylalanine. Sequences without an unambiguous match to a single V gene segment were excluded from the earlier analysis of 450 to 750 of the donors. An earlier analysis of fewer than 750 of the donors classified V segments as functional when productive rearrangements were above 56.7% and as segregating when the standard deviation between donors was above 5%. A statistical classification framework was developed to diagnose cytomegalovirus status using the catalog of TCR beta chain sequences. V and J gene assignment, in a later analysis, came from comparing TCR nucleotide sequences with IMGT/GENE-DB human TR gene sequences. Using the TCRdist pipeline, a later analysis assigned CDR3 sequences along with most-parsimonious VDJ recombination scenarios. In a later analysis, every TCR beta chain was defined by the combination of its CDR3 amino acid sequence and its V-gene family, and reads without a unique V-gene family were dropped. As a way to deal with suspected cross-contamination and a sequencing artifact, a later analysis dropped under 600 nucleotide sequences that were highly shared and had low generation probability. In a later analysis, a clonal expansion index for each public chain was calculated from normalized within-repertoire ranks of inferred template counts. In a later analysis, generation probabilities were computed with a VDJ recombination model fitted to out-of-frame rearrangements, and the resulting probabilities were checked against IGoR. A later analysis scored TCR-TCR, TCR-HLA and TCR-CMV co-occurrence with hypergeometric tests, applying a repertoire-size bias correction to TCR pairs. In a later analysis, false discovery rates were estimated by permuting HLA or CMV assignments 20 times. In a later analysis, co-occurring TCRs were grouped using DBSCAN, with TCRdist sequence similarity added in when clustering inside HLA-allele-positive subsets. Repertoires with fewer than 30,000 or more than 120,000 public chains, plus five repertoires with anomalous nucleotide sharing, were excluded from co-occurrence clustering. TCRdb holds this immuneACCESS table with in-frame rearrangements only. Some clones are missing; in checked studies, unresolved V genes explain under half, and the rest has no known cause. V, J and clone size are those of that table, while D and trimming were read from the DNA. This sample is represented by about 110,000 clones; under 70% of them were singletons. The ten largest clonotypes hold around 8.2% of the sample.

The CDR3 contains 13 residues, cysteine and phenylalanine counted. The read is trimmed to its CDR3 DNA, 39 bases read in frame from base 1. V loses 0 bases of germline sequence and J loses 4 bases, and the interval between the two ends is 7 bases. CDR1 and CDR2, looked up from the germline V gene (reference sequence), are GTSNPN and SVGIG. Details on this clone: What this receptor recognizes is not known. No quality values exist for individual bases; no much larger clone is one base distant.

The cohort comprised hundreds of healthy bone marrow donors. At the time of sampling, all cohort members were nominally healthy, though unrecorded immune exposures were likely present. The donor tested CMV seropositive, placing the donor among the roughly 300 seropositive members of the cohort. A peripheral blood sample was collected from each donor, and TCR beta sequencing was performed on peripheral blood mononuclear cells. Genomic DNA was extracted from the blood cell samples with the Qiagen DNeasy Blood Extraction Kit. This TCR was recovered from a man younger than 40 in good health and CMV-seropositive. Sequencing used PBMCs. The chain is encoded by TRBV30 joined to TRBJ1-3, with no confident D gene call. The CDR3 corresponds to CAWSVHRGNTIYF. DNA sequence: TGTGCCTGGAGTGTTCATCGGGGAAACACCATATATTTT. The full variable domain, with segments outside the CDR3 supplied by the reference TRBV30 and TRBJ1-3 proteins, appears as SQTIHQWPATLVQPVGSPLSLECTVEGTSNPNLYWYRQAAGRGLQLLFYSVGIGQISSEVPQNLSASRPQDRQFILSSKKLLLSDSGFYLCAWSVHRGNTIYFGEGSWLTVV.